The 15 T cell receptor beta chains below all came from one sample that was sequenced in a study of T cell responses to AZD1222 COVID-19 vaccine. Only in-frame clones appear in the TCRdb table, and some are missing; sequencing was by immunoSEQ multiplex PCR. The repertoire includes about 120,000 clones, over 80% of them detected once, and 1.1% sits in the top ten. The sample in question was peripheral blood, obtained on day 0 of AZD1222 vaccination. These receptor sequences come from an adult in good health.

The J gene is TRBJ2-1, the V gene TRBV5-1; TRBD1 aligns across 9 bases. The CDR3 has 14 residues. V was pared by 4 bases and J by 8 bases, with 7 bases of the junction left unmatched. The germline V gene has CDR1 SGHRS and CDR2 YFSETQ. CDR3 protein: CASSPDRGPDEQFF. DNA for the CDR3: TGCGCCAGCAGCCCGGACAGGGGTCCGGATGAGCAGTTCTTC. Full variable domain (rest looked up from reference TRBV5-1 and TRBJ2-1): KAGVTQTPRYLIKTRGQQVTLSCSPISGHRSVSWYQQTPGQGLQFLFEYFSETQRNKGNFPGRFSGRQFSNSRSEMNVSTLELGDSALYLCASSPDRGPDEQFFGPGTRLTVL.

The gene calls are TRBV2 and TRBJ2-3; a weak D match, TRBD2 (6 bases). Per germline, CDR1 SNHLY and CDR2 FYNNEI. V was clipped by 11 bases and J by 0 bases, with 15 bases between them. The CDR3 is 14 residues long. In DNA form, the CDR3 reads TGTGCCTGCTCCCTAGCGCGTAGCACAGATACGCAGTATTTT. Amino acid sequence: CACSLARSTDTQYF. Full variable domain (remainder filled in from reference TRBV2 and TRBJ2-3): EPEVTQTPSHQVTQMGQEVILRCVPISNHLYFYWYRQILGQKVEFLVSFYNNEISEKSEIFDDQFSVERPDGSNFTLKIRSTKLEDSAMYFCACSLARSTDTQYFGPGTRLTVL.

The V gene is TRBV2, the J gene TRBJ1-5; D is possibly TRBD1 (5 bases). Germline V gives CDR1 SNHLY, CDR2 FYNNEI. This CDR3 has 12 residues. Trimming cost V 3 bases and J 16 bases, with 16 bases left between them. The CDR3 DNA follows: TGTGCCAGCAGTGATCTATTCGGGACTCCACATTTT. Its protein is CASSDLFGTPHF.

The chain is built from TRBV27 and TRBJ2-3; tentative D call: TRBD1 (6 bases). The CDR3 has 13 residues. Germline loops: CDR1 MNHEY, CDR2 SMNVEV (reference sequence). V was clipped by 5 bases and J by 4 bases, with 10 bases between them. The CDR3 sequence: CASSTGWADTQYF. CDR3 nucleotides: TGTGCCAGCAGTACAGGGTGGGCAGATACGCAGTATTTT.

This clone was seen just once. CDR3 amino acids: CASSLTLMTGNTEAFF. For the CDR3, the DNA is TGTGCCAGCAGCTTAACCCTAATGACAGGGAACACTGAAGCTTTCTTT. This chain joins TRBV7-3 and TRBJ1-1; tentative D call: TRBD1 (6 bases). V was pared by 0 bases and J by 1 base, with 12 bases between. Per germline, CDR1 SGHTA and CDR2 FQGTGA. The CDR3 sequence is 16 residues long.

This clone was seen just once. The DNA of the CDR3 is TGTGCCAGCAGGCTACAGGGGAGCTCCTACAATGAGCAGTTCTTC. Translation gives CASRLQGSSYNEQFF. V usage is TRBV27 and J usage is TRBJ2-1, with 7 nucleotides matching TRBD1. Germline V lookup: CDR1 MNHEY, CDR2 SMNVEV (reference sequence). The ends lost 6 bases at V and 0 bases at J; junction bases unmatched: 5. This CDR3 spans 15 amino acids.

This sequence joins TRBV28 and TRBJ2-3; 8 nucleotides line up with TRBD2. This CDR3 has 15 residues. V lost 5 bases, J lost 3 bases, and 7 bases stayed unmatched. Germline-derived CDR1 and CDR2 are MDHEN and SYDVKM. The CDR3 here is CASSLSGRRTDTQYF. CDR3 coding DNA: TGTGCCAGCAGTCTCAGCGGGAGACGGACAGATACGCAGTATTTT.

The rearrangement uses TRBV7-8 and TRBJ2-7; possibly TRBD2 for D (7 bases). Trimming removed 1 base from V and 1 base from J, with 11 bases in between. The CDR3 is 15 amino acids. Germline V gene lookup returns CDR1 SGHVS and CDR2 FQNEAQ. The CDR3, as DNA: TGTGCCAGCAGCTTAGGGAGGGGGGGTTCCTACGAGCAGTACTTC. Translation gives CASSLGRGGSYEQYF.

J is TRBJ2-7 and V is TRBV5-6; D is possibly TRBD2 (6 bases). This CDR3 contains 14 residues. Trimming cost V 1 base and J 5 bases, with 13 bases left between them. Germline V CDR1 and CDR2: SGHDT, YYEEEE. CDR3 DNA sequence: TGTGCCAGCAGCTTGTGGGGGAGGCTCCACGAGCAGTACTTC. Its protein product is CASSLWGRLHEQYF.

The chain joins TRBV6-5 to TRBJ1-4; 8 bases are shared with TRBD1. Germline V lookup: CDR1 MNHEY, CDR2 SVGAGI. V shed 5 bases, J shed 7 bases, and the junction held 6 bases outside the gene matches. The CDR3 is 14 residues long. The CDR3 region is CASSPAGGSEKLFF. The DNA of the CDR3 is TGTGCCAGCAGTCCCGCAGGGGGCTCTGAAAAACTGTTTTTT.

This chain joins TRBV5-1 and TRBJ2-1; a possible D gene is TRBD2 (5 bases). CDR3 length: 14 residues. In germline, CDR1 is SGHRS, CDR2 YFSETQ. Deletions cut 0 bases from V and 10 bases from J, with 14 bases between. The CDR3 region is CASSLDSGTGEQFF. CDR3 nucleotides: TGCGCCAGCAGCTTGGATTCGGGAACCGGGGAGCAGTTCTTC.

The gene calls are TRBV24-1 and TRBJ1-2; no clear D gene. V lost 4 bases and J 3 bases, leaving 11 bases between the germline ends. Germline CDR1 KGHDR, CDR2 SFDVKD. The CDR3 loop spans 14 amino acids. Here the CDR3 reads CATSDPTLYYGYTF. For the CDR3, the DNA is TGTGCCACCAGTGACCCCACATTGTACTATGGCTACACCTTC.

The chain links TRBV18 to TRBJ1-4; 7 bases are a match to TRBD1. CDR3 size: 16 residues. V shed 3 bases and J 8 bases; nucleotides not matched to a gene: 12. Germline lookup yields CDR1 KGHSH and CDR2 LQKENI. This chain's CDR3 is CASSPGPDRAGEKLFF. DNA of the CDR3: TGTGCCAGCTCACCGGGTCCTGACAGGGCTGGCGAAAAACTGTTTTTT.

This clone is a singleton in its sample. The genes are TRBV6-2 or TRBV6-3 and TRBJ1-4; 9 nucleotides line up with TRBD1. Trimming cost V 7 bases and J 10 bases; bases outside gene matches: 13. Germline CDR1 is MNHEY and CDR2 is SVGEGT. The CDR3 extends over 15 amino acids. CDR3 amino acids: CASTPTWDRVAKLFF. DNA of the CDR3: TGTGCCAGCACCCCTACATGGGACAGGGTCGCAAAACTGTTTTTT.

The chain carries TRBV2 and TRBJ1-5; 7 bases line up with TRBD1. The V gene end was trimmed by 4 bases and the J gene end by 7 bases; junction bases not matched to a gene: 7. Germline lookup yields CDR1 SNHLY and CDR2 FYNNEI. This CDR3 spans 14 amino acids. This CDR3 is CASSVEQGEQPQHF. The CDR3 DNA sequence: TGTGCCAGCAGTGTGGAGCAGGGGGAACAGCCCCAGCATTTT.